The 25 T cell receptor beta chains listed next were all sequenced from one sample in a study of Ad26.COV2.S vaccination and SARS-CoV-2 variants (dated by TCRdb to the early 2020s). In the paper's terms, the treatment or condition label means: some 20 received Ad26.COV2.S at low or high dose, single or two shots; roughly five received placebo; per-sample allocation not given. Repertoires of vaccine and placebo recipients were sequenced from samples collected on day 63 after the first injection. The protocol used for the library was the immunoSEQ multiplex PCR assay. TCRdb's version of the immuneACCESS table is confined to in-frame rearrangements and falls short of the full clone set. An unresolved V gene accounts for under half of the shortfall where checked; the remainder is of unknown origin. Within this sample are fewer than 600,000 clones, with roughly 87% of them counted one time only. Under 2% of the sample goes to the ten largest clones.

The starting material was peripheral blood, obtained in a trial of Ad26.COV2.S vaccine versus placebo. The receptor source for this set is a person between 18 and 65 years old who received the Ad26.COV2.S COVID-19 vaccine or a placebo.

The chain joins TRBV7-9 to TRBJ1-1; maybe TRBD1 (6 bases). V shed 3 bases and J shed 4 bases, with 12 bases lying between them. Germline V CDR1 and CDR2: SEHNR, FQNEAQ (reference sequence). The CDR3 covers 14 residues. The CDR3, as DNA: TGTGCCAGCAGCTTCCCAGGGGCGGTCACTGAAGCTTTCTTT. Translating it yields CASSFPGAVTEAFF.

This clone was seen once. The rearrangement links TRBV5-1 to TRBJ1-2; the D is unclear. The V and J ends lost 0 bases and 6 bases respectively, with 12 bases between them. Germline lookup yields CDR1 SGHRS and CDR2 YFSETQ. The CDR3 extends over 14 amino acids. Written as DNA, the CDR3 is TGCGCCAGCAGCTTGGCCGAGGCAACGCATGGCTACACCTTC. As protein: CASSLAEATHGYTF.

The genes are TRBV13 and TRBJ1-4, with D perhaps TRBD1 (5 bases). The CDR3 loop spans 18 amino acids. Germline assignment: CDR1 PRHDT and CDR2 FYEKMQ (reference sequence). With 0 bases removed from V and 7 bases from J, the gap between germline ends came to 21 bases. CDR3 region: CASSLGPKVAGQGEKLFF. The CDR3 DNA sequence: TGTGCCAGCAGCTTAGGCCCTAAAGTGGCAGGGCAGGGTGAAAAACTGTTTTTT. The variable domain in full, with the rest retrieved from reference TRBV13 and TRBJ1-4, is AAGVIQSPRHLIKEKRETATLKCYPIPRHDTVYWYQQGPGQDPQFLISFYEKMQSDKGSIPDRFSAQQFSDYHSELNMSSLELGDSALYFCASSLGPKVAGQGEKLFFGSGTQLSVL.

The chain employs TRBV6-1 and TRBJ1-2, with a tentative D call TRBD1 (5 bases). The V gene lost 2 bases and the J gene lost 5 bases, with 9 bases spanning the gap. The CDR3 contains 13 residues. Germline CDR1 MNHNS, CDR2 SASEGT. In DNA, the CDR3 is TGTGCCAGCAGTGAACGGCCAGGGTATGGCTACACCTTC. Translating it yields CASSERPGYGYTF.

The gene calls are TRBV7-9 and TRBJ2-5; 8 positions match TRBD1. There are 15 residues in the CDR3. The V gene's germline CDR1 is SEHNR and CDR2 FQNEAQ (reference sequence). The V gene end was trimmed by 2 bases and the J gene end by 3 bases; junction bases not matched to a gene: 5. CDR3 coding DNA: TGTGCCAGCAGCTTAATGGGACAGGTCGAAGAGACCCAGTACTTC. It encodes CASSLMGQVEETQYF.

The chain joins TRBV5-1 to TRBJ1-1; a weak D match, TRBD1 (6 bases). Germline V gene data show CDR1 as SGHRS and CDR2 as YFSETQ. This CDR3 contains 15 residues. Trimming shortened V by 1 base and J by 1 base, and 11 bases separated the two germline ends. CDR3 sequence (DNA): TGCGCCAGCAGCTTGTTAAACAGGGCGAACACTGAAGCTTTCTTT. It yields the protein CASSLLNRANTEAFF.

The chain is built from TRBV7-9 and TRBJ1-2, with 9 positions matching TRBD1. The junction had 2 bases not matched to a gene; V was cut back by 1 base and J by 2 bases. This CDR3 region has 15 residues. Germline CDR1 and CDR2: SEHNR and FQNEAQ (reference sequence). The CDR3 reads CASSLGTGVNYGYTF. In DNA, the CDR3 is TGTGCCAGCAGCTTAGGGACAGGGGTCAACTATGGCTACACCTTC.

The genes are TRBV5-5 and TRBJ2-5, with TRBD1 matching over 8 bases. CDR1 SGHKS and CDR2 YYEKEE come from the germline V gene (reference sequence). The CDR3 extends over 14 amino acids. J was trimmed by 5 bases and V by 3 bases; bases with no gene match: 6. CDR3 region: CASSSGQGRETQYF. As DNA, the CDR3 is TGTGCCAGCAGCTCAGGACAGGGTAGGGAGACCCAGTACTTC.

The V and J genes are TRBV7-9 and TRBJ1-5; D not resolved. CDR3 length: 14 residues. V gave up 5 bases and J gave up 4 bases, with 12 bases separating them. Germline CDR1 is SEHNR and CDR2 is FQNEAQ (reference sequence). As DNA, the CDR3 is TGTGCCAGCAGCGTCGGGAGGGTGAATCAGCCCCAGCATTTT. It yields the protein CASSVGRVNQPQHF.

This chain links TRBV27 with TRBJ1-6; the D gene is possibly TRBD1 (5 bases). Germline V gives CDR1 MNHEY, CDR2 SMNVEV (reference sequence). This CDR3 spans 16 amino acids. The V gene lost 7 bases and the J gene lost 8 bases, with 21 bases spanning the gap. The CDR3, as DNA: TGTGCCAGCACCACGCCGGGGGGTGGGGTCCATTCACCCCTCCACTTT. This sequence encodes CASTTPGGGVHSPLHF.

In its sample, this clone was seen once. V and J are TRBV6-5 and TRBJ2-5, with TRBD2 as a possible D gene (6 bases). The germline V gene encodes CDR1 MNHEY and CDR2 SVGAGI. The germline V and J ends were trimmed by 10 bases and 1 base, with 16 bases remaining between them. The CDR3 spans 14 residues. The CDR3 spells CAIMVRDGQETQYF. The CDR3 nucleotides are TGTGCCATTATGGTGCGGGATGGCCAAGAGACCCAGTACTTC.

The rearrangement joins TRBV7-9 to TRBJ2-7; TRBD1 matches 11 bases. V shed 4 bases, J shed 4 bases, and the junction held 6 bases outside the gene matches. Germline CDR1 and CDR2: SEHNR and FQNEAQ (reference sequence). The length of the CDR3 is 15 residues. Here the CDR3 reads CASSYGTGGSYEQYF. Here the CDR3 DNA reads TGTGCCAGCAGCTACGGGACAGGGGGTTCTTACGAGCAGTACTTC.

With regard to this clone: Other DNA sequences from this sample encode an identical CDR3 as well. The chain couples TRBV5-1 to TRBJ1-1; no clear D gene. V lost 3 bases and J lost 1, with 10 bases in between. Germline assignment: CDR1 SGHRS and CDR2 YFSETQ. The CDR3 totals 14 residues. As DNA, the CDR3 is TGCGCCAGCAGCTCTGGGGAGGGGAACACTGAAGCTTTCTTT. It is translated as CASSSGEGNTEAFF.

J is TRBJ1-6 and V is TRBV11-3; possible D gene TRBD1, 6 bases. Trimming left V 5 bases short and J 8 bases short, with 7 bases between. In germline, CDR1 is SGHNT, CDR2 YENEEA. This CDR3 has 12 amino acids. CDR3: CASSQGYSPLHF. The DNA of the CDR3 is TGTGCCAGCAGCCAGGGGTATTCACCCCTCCACTTT.

As concerns this clone: An end of the junction does not agree with germline; a read error may underlie this. The chain recombines TRBV13 with TRBJ1-5; no firm D call. This CDR3 has 14 residues. Per the germline V gene, CDR1 is PRHDT and CDR2 is FYEKMQ (reference sequence). In nucleotides, the CDR3 is TGTGCCAGCAGCTTAGGCAGATCGCAAGGTTCCCGGATTTTT. This encodes CASSLGRSQGSRIF. The variable domain in full, with the rest retrieved from reference TRBV13 and TRBJ1-5, is AAGVIQSPRHLIKEKRETATLKCYPIPRHDTVYWYQQGPGQDPQFLISFYEKMQSDKGSIPDRFSAQQFSDYHSELNMSSLELGDSALYFCASSLGRSQGSRIFGDGTRLSIL.

The genes are TRBV15 and TRBJ1-2; 7 nucleotides line up with TRBD1. This CDR3 has 14 residues. Germline V gene lookup returns CDR1 LNHNV and CDR2 YYDKDF (reference sequence). Trimming removed 5 bases from V and 5 bases from J; junction bases left unmatched: 8. The CDR3 loop reads CATSGGRGPYGYTF. The DNA for the CDR3 is TGTGCCACCAGCGGAGGAAGGGGGCCATATGGCTACACCTTC.

J is TRBJ2-5 and V is TRBV30, with D uncertain. This CDR3 contains 13 residues. Per germline, CDR1 GTSNPN and CDR2 SVGIG (reference sequence). With 5 bases removed from V and 5 bases from J, the gap between germline ends came to 15 bases. CDR3 loop: CAWSSTQRETQYF. The CDR3 DNA is TGTGCCTGGTCGTCGACCCAACGGGAGACCCAGTACTTC.

This rearrangement joins TRBV6-5 to TRBJ2-7; weak D call: TRBD2 (6 bases). Germline loops: CDR1 MNHEY, CDR2 SVGAGI. The length of the CDR3 is 15 residues. Between the trimmed V and J ends, which lost 2 bases and 6 bases, there was a span of 17 bases. The CDR3 DNA reads TGTGCCAGCAGTTACCAGTGGGCAGGGCGGGGCGAGCAGTACTTC. Its translation is CASSYQWAGRGEQYF.

The chain recombines TRBV29-1 with TRBJ2-3; TRBD2 aligns across 12 bases. CDR1 and CDR2 from the germline V gene are SQVTM and ANQGSEA. The CDR3 extends over 14 amino acids. J gave up 4 bases and V 7 bases, and 6 bases lay outside the gene matches. The CDR3 loop reads CSARLAGAPDTQYF. The CDR3 DNA reads as TGCAGCGCCCGACTAGCGGGAGCTCCAGATACGCAGTATTTT.

The chain couples TRBV5-1 to TRBJ2-3; weak D call: TRBD1 (5 bases). There are 14 residues in the CDR3. The germline V and J ends were trimmed by 1 base and 1 base, with 7 bases remaining between them. The germline gives CDR1 SGHRS, CDR2 YFSETQ. CDR3 protein: CASSLPQGTDTQYF. CDR3 DNA: TGCGCCAGCAGCTTGCCACAGGGCACAGATACGCAGTATTTT.

The rearrangement joins TRBV4-2 to TRBJ2-5, with 8 bases aligning to TRBD2. The germline V gene encodes CDR1 LGHNA and CDR2 YNFKEQ. The CDR3 has 16 residues. V gave up 1 base and J gave up 4 bases; unmatched junction bases: 8. CDR3 protein: CASSQVTGGAGETQYF. DNA of the CDR3: TGTGCCAGCAGCCAAGTTACCGGGGGGGCAGGAGAGACCCAGTACTTC.

The genes are TRBV5-1 and TRBJ2-3, with TRBD2 matching over 8 bases. Looked up from germline, CDR1 is SGHRS and CDR2 is YFSETQ. The V gene end was trimmed by 0 bases and the J gene end by 2 bases; junction bases not matched to a gene: 2. The CDR3 is 15 residues long. The CDR3 nucleotides are TGCGCCAGCAGCTTGGTGGGACTAGACACAGATACGCAGTATTTT. Protein sequence: CASSLVGLDTDTQYF.

The chain links TRBV18 to TRBJ1-4; 9 positions match TRBD1. V shed 3 bases, J shed 6 bases, and the junction held 2 bases outside the gene matches. CDR3 length equals 14 residues. Germline loops: CDR1 KGHSH, CDR2 LQKENI. The CDR3 sequence: CASSPRDRDEKLFF. The CDR3 DNA reads as TGTGCCAGCTCACCCCGGGACAGGGATGAAAAACTGTTTTTT.

In DNA, the CDR3 is TGTGCCAGCAGCTTAGGTCTGGCCGACGAGCAGTACTTC. Translation: CASSLGLADEQYF. This chain links TRBV7-8 with TRBJ2-7, with D unresolved. The germline V gene encodes CDR1 SGHVS and CDR2 FQNEAQ. Between the trimmed V and J ends, which lost 1 base and 5 bases, there was a span of 9 bases. This CDR3 region has 13 residues.

This chain joins TRBV19 and TRBJ1-3; no definite D call. Germline V gene lookup returns CDR1 LNHDA and CDR2 SQIVND (reference sequence). The CDR3 sequence is 15 residues long. The V and J ends lost 7 bases and 2 bases respectively, with 15 bases between them. The chain's CDR3 is CASTTSFNAGNTIYF. In DNA form, the CDR3 reads TGTGCCAGTACAACCTCCTTCAATGCTGGAAACACCATATATTTT. The entire variable domain, with the rest obtained from reference TRBV19 and TRBJ1-3, is as follows: DGGITQSPKYLFRKEGQNVTLSCEQNLNHDAMYWYRQDPGQGLRLIYYSQIVNDFQKGDIAEGYSVSREKKESFPLTVTSAQKNPTAFYLCASTTSFNAGNTIYFGEGSWLTVV.